The TCR beta chain described here comes from a study of beta chain features in type 1 diabetes. In germline, CDR1 is SGHRS, CDR2 YFSETQ. The CDR3 is 13 amino acids. V shed 7 bases and J shed 2 bases, with 12 bases lying between them. On this clone itself: Its antigen is unknown.

Study-wide results and limits: Type 1 diabetes patients had VDJ junctions that carried fewer insertions and more deletions.

Isolated RNA was reverse transcribed in full, so expressed TCRB transcripts were sequenced. Profiling relied on immunoSEQ multiplex PCR, and the TCRdb table lists in-frame clones only, not all of them. The sample comprises approximately 330,000 clones, about 11% of which are singletons, and roughly 0.014% rests with the top ten. This sequence originates from a woman under 40 in good health. Sequenced material: naive CD4+ T cells from blood. The chain uses TRBV5-1 and TRBJ1-2, with D unresolved. CDR3 residues: CASSLESNYGYTF. In nucleotides, the CDR3 is TGCGCCAGCTCCCTGGAGTCCAACTATGGCTACACCTTC. Full variable domain (remainder filled in from reference TRBV5-1 and TRBJ1-2): KAGVTQTPRYLIKTRGQQVTLSCSPISGHRSVSWYQQTPGQGLQFLFEYFSETQRNKGNFPGRFSGRQFSNSRSEMNVSTLELGDSALYLCASSLESNYGYTFGSGTRLTVV.